This T cell receptor beta chain was recorded in a study of T cell responses to AZD1222 COVID-19 vaccine. Overall study findings and caveats: The study found vaccine-associated CD4 TCRs spanning spike, dominant at 160-218 and 743-854. Most donors were white British and more were female, and clonal diversity was possibly underestimated. Repertoires were sampled only after the peak T cell response.

With respect to this clone: Its antigen is still unknown.

V lost 0 bases, J lost 7 bases, and 9 bases lay in between. CDR1 MGHRA and CDR2 YSYEKL come from the germline V gene. The length of the CDR3 is 14 residues. This table comes from immunoSEQ multiplex PCR, and its TCRdb copy is limited to in-frame clones, with some not included. This table holds about 140,000 clones, about 86% found once. The chain couples TRBV4-1 to TRBJ2-2, with D perhaps matching TRBD1 (6 bases). The material was peripheral blood, obtained on day 0 of AZD1222 vaccination. This TCR derives from an adult in good health. As DNA, the CDR3 is TGCGCCAGCAGCCAAGAGGAAGGGGGCGGGGAGCTGTTTTTT. Translating it yields CASSQEEGGGELFF.